These 29 T cell receptor beta chains were sequenced from one sample in a study of control samples from healthy donors and cancer patients (dated by TCRdb to the early 2020s). Receptors were amplified or captured by the immunoSEQ multiplex PCR assay. Imported from immuneACCESS, the table was reduced by TCRdb to in-frame sequences with V and J called. These copies leave out some clones; in studies compared against another copy, an unresolved V gene accounts for under half, and the cause of the remainder is not known. This sample holds 85,000 to 100,000 clones; over 90% were observed only once. Approximately 7.9% of the sample goes to the ten largest clones. Sequenced material: blood. All receptors derive from a young man in good health.

The chain couples TRBV18 to TRBJ2-2; 8 positions match TRBD2. The CDR3 contains 16 residues. Trimming removed 6 bases from V and 4 bases from J; junction bases left unmatched: 10. Germline CDR1 KGHSH, CDR2 LQKENI. The CDR3 sequence is CASSPLGAGGTGELFF. The CDR3 bases are TGTGCCAGCTCCCCTCTGGGGGCGGGAGGCACCGGGGAGCTGTTTTTT. Together with reference TRBV18 and TRBJ2-2, the CDR3 gives the full variable domain: NAGVMQNPRHLVRRRGQEARLRCSPMKGHSHVYWYRQLPEEGLKFMVYLQKENIIDESGMPKERFSAEFPKEGPSILRIQQVVRGDSAAYFCASSPLGAGGTGELFFGEGSRLTVL.

The chain is built from TRBV11-2 and TRBJ2-3; TRBD2 agrees at 9 bases. J lost 1 base, V lost 2 bases, and 4 bases had no gene match. The CDR3 extends over 16 amino acids. CDR1 is SGHAT and CDR2 is FQNNGV in the germline V gene. CDR3 in DNA: TGTGCCAGCAGCTTAAAAGGCGGGGGGGGCACAGATACGCAGTATTTT. Protein product: CASSLKGGGGTDTQYF.

The chain is built from TRBV5-1 and TRBJ1-6, with 8 bases fitting TRBD1. Losses at the gene ends were 2 bases for V and 10 bases for J; bases not matched to a gene: 8. This CDR3 region has 15 residues. From germline, CDR1 is SGHRS and CDR2 YFSETQ. Here the CDR3 DNA reads TGCGCCAGCAGCTTAACGACAGGGGAACGGTCACCCCTCCACTTT. It encodes CASSLTTGERSPLHF.

The chain recombines TRBV6-6 with TRBJ1-3, with TRBD1 identical over 10 bases. Germline-derived CDR1 and CDR2 are MNHNY and SVGAGI (reference sequence). This CDR3 is 15 amino acids long. V gave up 4 bases and J gave up 8 bases; unmatched junction bases: 8. DNA for the CDR3: TGTGCCAGCAGTTGGGGACAGGGGATGGAATACACCATATATTTT. It codes for CASSWGQGMEYTIYF.

J is TRBJ1-6 and V is TRBV6-5; 7 bases are shared with TRBD1. V shed 6 bases and J 7 bases; nucleotides not matched to a gene: 0. CDR3 length: 12 amino acids. The germline CDR1 and CDR2 sequences are MNHEY and SVGAGI. CDR3 nucleotide sequence: TGTGCCAGCAGAGGGGGCAATTCACCCCTCCACTTT. Amino acid sequence: CASRGGNSPLHF.

The chain uses TRBV24-1 and TRBJ2-3, with D possibly being TRBD1 (6 bases). Germline V CDR1 and CDR2: KGHDR, SFDVKD. The CDR3 runs 13 residues. The germline V and J ends were trimmed by 4 bases and 7 bases, with 11 bases remaining between them. As DNA, the CDR3 is TGTGCCACCAGTGACGGGGACATCAATACGCAGTATTTT. Translation: CATSDGDINTQYF.

This chain uses TRBV2 with TRBJ2-2, with D possibly matching TRBD1 (6 bases). The CDR3 totals 16 residues. V was shortened by 8 bases and J by 0 bases, with 16 bases between the two germline ends. Germline V gene lookup returns CDR1 SNHLY and CDR2 FYNNEI. Written as DNA, the CDR3 is TGTGCCAGCGCCCCCCCGGGACACGCGAACACCGGGGAGCTGTTTTTT. It specifies CASAPPGHANTGELFF.

The J gene is TRBJ1-1, the V gene TRBV30; 8 bases agree with TRBD1. The CDR3 contains 13 residues. Germline assignment: CDR1 GTSNPN and CDR2 SVGIG (reference sequence). J lost 6 bases, V lost 1 base, and 4 bases had no gene match. The CDR3, as DNA: TGTGCCTGGAGTGACAGGGGGGCTTCTGAAGCTTTCTTT. This gives the protein CAWSDRGASEAFF.

V usage is TRBV5-6 and J usage is TRBJ2-1; 8 bases agree with TRBD1. The germline V gene has CDR1 SGHDT and CDR2 YYEEEE. Losses at the gene ends were 0 bases for V and 10 bases for J; bases not matched to a gene: 12. The CDR3 length is 16 residues. CDR3 DNA sequence: TGTGCCAGCAGCTTGGCCCTGGGGACAGGCGGACCAGAGCAGTTCTTC. Translated: CASSLALGTGGPEQFF.

The V call is TRBV5-6, the J call TRBJ1-5; no firm D call. Germline V gene data show CDR1 as SGHDT and CDR2 as YYEEEE. The CDR3 covers 17 residues. V was shortened by 2 bases and J by 1 base, with 16 bases between the two germline ends. Written as DNA, the CDR3 is TGTGCCAGCAGCTTTTCGACCTTCCGGGAGAGCAATCAGCCCCAGCATTTT. It codes for CASSFSTFRESNQPQHF.

The V and J genes are TRBV24-1 and TRBJ2-2, with 7 bases that match TRBD1. The CDR3 covers 14 residues. V lost 7 bases to trimming and J lost 3 bases; unmatched junction nucleotides: 4. Per germline, CDR1 KGHDR and CDR2 SFDVKD. This CDR3 is CATSGDRDTGELFF. CDR3 nucleotide sequence: TGTGCCACCAGCGGCGACAGGGACACCGGGGAGCTGTTTTTT.

V usage is TRBV11-2 and J usage is TRBJ1-2; possible D gene TRBD1, 5 bases. Germline V gene sequence: CDR1 SGHAT, CDR2 FQNNGV. The CDR3 is 13 residues long. Trimming took off 5 bases at V and 2 bases at J, with 9 bases between the two ends. The CDR3 here is CASSPGGNYGYTF. The CDR3 DNA sequence: TGTGCCAGCAGCCCGGGGGGAAACTATGGCTACACCTTC.

The chain combines TRBV30 with TRBJ2-7, with 8 bases that match TRBD1. Germline CDR1 GTSNPN, CDR2 SVGIG (reference sequence). The CDR3 extends over 13 amino acids. The ends lost 5 bases at V and 0 bases at J; junction bases unmatched: 3. The CDR3 DNA is TGTGCCTGGGACAGGGGCGACTCCTACGAGCAGTACTTC. Translating it yields CAWDRGDSYEQYF. The full variable domain, with the rest looked up from reference TRBV30 and TRBJ2-7, is SQTIHQWPATLVQPVGSPLSLECTVEGTSNPNLYWYRQAAGRGLQLLFYSVGIGQISSEVPQNLSASRPQDRQFILSSKKLLLSDSGFYLCAWDRGDSYEQYFGPGTRLTVT.

This sequence joins TRBV7-8 and TRBJ2-3; D is undetermined. The CDR3 contains 14 residues. Trimming took 3 bases from V and 5 from J, leaving 12 bases between them. Germline values: CDR1 SGHVS, CDR2 FQNEAQ. The CDR3 bases are TGTGCCAGCAGCTTGAGTCGGGTTCTAGATACGCAGTATTTT. It codes for CASSLSRVLDTQYF.

This rearrangement joins TRBV11-3 to TRBJ1-5; 7 bases match TRBD1. After removal of 4 bases from V and 5 bases from J, the junction contained 8 bases not matched to a gene. This CDR3 spans 15 amino acids. The germline gives CDR1 SGHNT, CDR2 YENEEA. In nucleotides, the CDR3 is TGTGCCAGCAGCTGGGACAGAAGACCTCATCAGCCCCAGCATTTT. Protein: CASSWDRRPHQPQHF.

The chain carries TRBV5-1 and TRBJ2-3, with D possibly TRBD1 on 6 matching bases. The germline V and J ends were trimmed by 4 bases and 1 base, with 16 bases remaining between them. From germline, CDR1 is SGHRS and CDR2 YFSETQ. This CDR3 contains 16 residues. CDR3 protein: CASSLQGDGGTDTQYF. CDR3 sequence (DNA): TGCGCCAGCAGCCTACAGGGTGATGGGGGCACAGATACGCAGTATTTT.

This rearrangement joins TRBV9 to TRBJ2-1; 9 bases match TRBD2. Germline V gene sequence: CDR1 SGDLS, CDR2 YYNGEE. V lost 2 bases, J lost 9 bases, and 12 bases stayed unmatched. This CDR3 region has 16 residues. CDR3 sequence reads: CASSVDGGSGRFEQFF. The CDR3 nucleotides are TGTGCCAGCAGCGTCGACGGGGGAAGCGGGAGGTTTGAGCAGTTCTTC.

The chain couples TRBV30 to TRBJ2-3; 13 nucleotides align to TRBD2. This CDR3 is built from 11 residues. V dropped 5 bases and J dropped 14; count of bases not matched to a gene: 4. Germline CDR1 reads GTSNPN; CDR2 reads SVGIG (reference sequence). CDR3 sequence (DNA): TGTGCCTGGGGACTAGCGGGAGACCCGTATTTT. The encoded protein is CAWGLAGDPYF.

This chain links TRBV11-2 with TRBJ2-2; no definite D call. Trimming took 5 bases from V and 0 from J, leaving 7 bases between them. CDR1 SGHAT and CDR2 FQNNGV come from the germline V gene. CDR3 length: 14 residues. CDR3 coding DNA: TGTGCCAGCAGCCCCCCCCCGAACACCGGGGAGCTGTTTTTT. Translation: CASSPPPNTGELFF. Drawing the rest from reference TRBV11-2 and TRBJ2-2, the complete variable domain is EAGVAQSPRYKIIEKRQSVAFWCNPISGHATLYWYQQILGQGPKLLIQFQNNGVVDDSQLPKDRFSAERLKGVDSTLKIQPAKLEDSAVYLCASSPPPNTGELFFGEGSRLTVL.

This clone appeared once. This sequence joins TRBV4-3 and TRBJ1-1; tentatively, D is TRBD1 (5 bases). The CDR3 totals 14 residues. V was pared by 2 bases and J by 5 bases, with 12 bases between. The germline V gene has CDR1 LGHNA and CDR2 YSLEER. The CDR3 loop reads CASSQKARETEAFF. The CDR3 DNA follows: TGCGCCAGCAGCCAAAAAGCCAGGGAGACTGAAGCTTTCTTT.

This clone was seen once. The chain combines TRBV7-2 with TRBJ2-1, with TRBD1 identical over 9 bases. The junction had 14 bases not matched to a gene; V was cut back by 3 bases and J by 5 bases. The V gene's germline CDR1 is SGHTA and CDR2 FQGNSA. This CDR3 is 18 amino acids long. The CDR3 reads CASSFPGVRTGDNNEQFF. CDR3 bases: TGTGCCAGCAGCTTCCCCGGGGTCCGGACAGGGGATAACAATGAGCAGTTCTTC.

The V gene is TRBV6-1, the J gene TRBJ2-2, with unresolved D. The ends were cut back, 1 base at V and 4 bases at J, with 16 bases in the middle. The germline V gene has CDR1 MNHNS and CDR2 SASEGT. This CDR3 has 17 amino acids. Written as DNA, the CDR3 is TGTGCCAGCAGTGAAGGGTGGGCACTGTCGGCCACCGGGGAGCTGTTTTTT. This codes for CASSEGWALSATGELFF.

The rearrangement uses TRBV27 and TRBJ1-1; the D gene is possibly TRBD1 (6 bases). V was pared by 7 bases and J by 7 bases, with 22 bases between. The CDR3 consists of 15 residues. The V gene's germline CDR1 is MNHEY and CDR2 SMNVEV (reference sequence). CDR3 DNA sequence: TGTGCCAGCATTATCGACAGGAAGGGAATAGGTGAAGCTTTCTTT. Protein: CASIIDRKGIGEAFF.

V usage is TRBV5-8 and J usage is TRBJ1-1; unclear D gene. This CDR3 has 14 residues. V was cut by 5 bases and J by 0 bases, with 11 bases left in between. Per germline, CDR1 SGHTS and CDR2 YDEGEE. The CDR3 bases are TGTGCCAGCAGTGCGTATCAGTTGAACACTGAAGCTTTCTTT. Translation gives CASSAYQLNTEAFF.

The chain uses TRBV5-1 and TRBJ1-2; tentatively, D is TRBD1 (5 bases). V was pared by 4 bases and J by 5 bases, with 24 bases between. This CDR3 has 17 amino acids. Germline-derived CDR1 and CDR2 are SGHRS and YFSETQ. Written as DNA, the CDR3 is TGCGCCAGCAGCCCCGGGGGAGGCAGTCAAAAACCTTATGGCTACACCTTC. It is translated as CASSPGGGSQKPYGYTF.

The chain is built from TRBV29-1 and TRBJ1-1; 7 bases line up with TRBD1. Germline V lookup: CDR1 SQVTM, CDR2 ANQGSEA. This CDR3 spans 13 amino acids. The ends lost 6 bases at V and 0 bases at J; junction bases unmatched: 4. CDR3 residues: CSVLGQMNTEAFF. CDR3 bases: TGCAGCGTATTGGGACAGATGAACACTGAAGCTTTCTTT. The whole variable domain, filled in from reference TRBV29-1 and TRBJ1-1, reads SAVISQKPSRDICQRGTSLTIQCQVDSQVTMMFWYRQQPGQSLTLIATANQGSEATYESGFVIDKFPISRPNLTFSTLTVSNMSPEDSSIYLCSVLGQMNTEAFFGQGTRLTVV.

The chain carries TRBV4-1 and TRBJ1-2; no firm D call. This CDR3 is built from 13 residues. Germline CDR1 reads MGHRA; CDR2 reads YSYEKL. V lost 1 base and J 4 bases, leaving 7 bases between the germline ends. The CDR3 nucleotides are TGCGCCAGCAGCCAAGTATCTCTCTATGGCTACACCTTC. This sequence encodes CASSQVSLYGYTF.

The chain uses TRBV7-6 and TRBJ2-2, with D possibly matching TRBD1 (6 bases). This CDR3 is built from 16 residues. V dropped 1 base and J dropped 3 bases, with 12 bases sitting between them. Per the germline V gene, CDR1 is SGHVS and CDR2 is FNYEAQ. For the CDR3, the DNA is TGTGCCAGCAGCTTAGGGGGGCAGGGAGACACCGGGGAGCTGTTTTTT. It is translated as CASSLGGQGDTGELFF.

J is TRBJ2-7 and V is TRBV5-1, with 10 bases aligning to TRBD2. CDR1 and CDR2 from the germline V gene are SGHRS and YFSETQ. V shed 3 bases and J 3 bases; nucleotides not matched to a gene: 3. The CDR3 contains 14 residues. The CDR3 DNA is TGCGCCAGCAGCTCTACTAGCGGGATCTACGAGCAGTACTTC. It specifies CASSSTSGIYEQYF.